A single sample gave rise to the 13 T cell receptor beta chains below, sequenced in a study of T cell responses to AZD1222 COVID-19 vaccine. The method was immunoSEQ multiplex PCR; TCRdb's version includes in-frame clones alone and lacks a portion of them. The sample contains fewer than 200,000 clones, 75% to 90% of which appear only once. The sample here was peripheral blood, taken on day 0 of AZD1222 vaccination. These receptors originate from an adult in good health.

The chain employs TRBV6-5 and TRBJ2-7; 7 bases map to TRBD1. Germline CDR1 and CDR2: MNHEY and SVGAGI. Unmatched junction bases numbered 7, after V lost 1 base and J lost 1 base. The CDR3 is made up of 16 amino acids. The CDR3 loop reads CASSYYGTVGSYEQYF. CDR3 bases: TGTGCCAGCAGTTACTACGGGACAGTGGGATCCTACGAGCAGTACTTC.

The chain couples TRBV5-1 to TRBJ2-7; 9 bases line up with TRBD2. The germline gives CDR1 SGHRS, CDR2 YFSETQ. J lost 7 bases, V lost 2 bases, and 19 bases had no gene match. This CDR3 comprises 18 residues. The CDR3 region has the DNA TGCGCCAGCAGCTTTATCCCGTCCGGTAGCGGGGGACTGGTGGAGCAGTACTTC. Its protein product is CASSFIPSGSGGLVEQYF.

This sequence joins TRBV12-5 and TRBJ2-1, with a possible D match to TRBD2 (5 bases). The CDR3 covers 15 residues. Germline V gene lookup returns CDR1 LGHNT and CDR2 FRNRAP. V was pared by 0 bases and J by 8 bases, with 14 bases between. In DNA, the CDR3 is TGTGCTAGTGGTTTGGTACCTTCGGGGTTCGATGAGCAGTTCTTC. Amino acid sequence: CASGLVPSGFDEQFF. Using reference TRBV12-5 and TRBJ2-1 for the parts outside the CDR3, the full variable domain is DARVTQTPRHKVTEMGQEVTMRCQPILGHNTVFWYRQTMMQGLELLAYFRNRAPLDDSGMPKDRFSAEMPDATLATLKIQPSEPRDSAVYFCASGLVPSGFDEQFFGPGTRLTVL.

The chain employs TRBV4-3 and TRBJ1-1; 8 bases fit TRBD1. There are 13 residues in the CDR3. Germline assignment: CDR1 LGHNA and CDR2 YSLEER. Trimming cost V 3 bases and J 6 bases; bases outside gene matches: 3. This CDR3 is CASSQVQGAEAFF. The DNA for the CDR3 is TGCGCCAGCAGCCAGGTACAGGGGGCTGAAGCTTTCTTT.

The chain recombines TRBV3-1 (or the pseudogene TRBV3-2) with TRBJ1-4; no clear D. V lost 3 bases, J lost 3 bases, and 2 bases lay in between. CDR3 length: 12 residues. Germline lookup yields CDR1 LGHDT and CDR2 YNNKEL (reference sequence). CDR3 loop: CASSHSNEKLFF. As DNA, the CDR3 is TGTGCCAGCAGCCACTCTAATGAAAAACTGTTTTTT.

The CDR3 spells CASSPLERGELFF. As DNA, the CDR3 is TGTGCCAGCTCACCACTGGAGCGGGGGGAGCTGTTTTTT. V and J are TRBV18 and TRBJ2-2, with D tentatively TRBD2 (5 bases). V was trimmed by 1 base and J by 8 bases, leaving 8 bases between them. From germline, CDR1 is KGHSH and CDR2 LQKENI. The length of the CDR3 is 13 residues.

In its sample, this clone was seen a few times. The chain carries TRBV19 and TRBJ2-5, with 15 bases identical to TRBD2. The CDR3 is 21 residues long. The ends lost 5 bases at V and 7 bases at J; junction bases unmatched: 23. The germline V gene has CDR1 LNHDA and CDR2 SQIVND (reference sequence). DNA for the CDR3: TGTGCCAGTAGTCCCCTCCCCGGGACTAGCGGGGGGCGTTGGGGTTCCGGGACCCAGTACTTC. Its protein product is CASSPLPGTSGGRWGSGTQYF.

A word on this clone: Other DNA sequences in this specimen translate into the identical CDR3. The gene calls are TRBV12-3 or TRBV12-4 and TRBJ1-4; D gene ambiguous. V dropped 2 bases and J dropped 8 bases, with 3 bases sitting between them. CDR3 length equals 11 residues. The chain's CDR3 is CASSLREKLFF. The CDR3 DNA reads as TGTGCCAGCAGTTTACGGGAAAAACTGTTTTTT.

J is TRBJ1-5 and V is TRBV30; a possible D gene is TRBD1 (6 bases). Between the trimmed V and J ends, which lost 1 base and 3 bases, there was a span of 16 bases. CDR3 length: 16 amino acids. The germline CDR1 and CDR2 sequences are GTSNPN and SVGIG (reference sequence). CDR3 DNA sequence: TGTGCCTGGAGTGCCAGGGGCGACCTTTTCAATCAGCCCCAGCATTTT. This translates into CAWSARGDLFNQPQHF.

CDR3 residues: CASSRDGLAGAGYNEQFF. CDR3 coding DNA: TGTGCCAGCAGTAGGGATGGACTAGCGGGAGCAGGCTACAATGAGCAGTTCTTC. The gene calls are TRBV6-2 or TRBV6-3 and TRBJ2-1, with 13 bases aligning to TRBD2. Germline assignment: CDR1 MNHEY and CDR2 SVGEGT. The CDR3 sequence is 18 residues long. Losses at the gene ends were 5 bases for V and 3 bases for J; bases not matched to a gene: 10.

A remark on this clone: The same CDR3 arises from other DNA sequences in this sample as well. The rearrangement links TRBV7-2 to TRBJ2-7, with 7 bases that match TRBD2. The V segment lost 1 base and the J segment 0 bases; nucleotides outside the gene matches: 3. The CDR3 runs 15 residues. Germline CDR1 SGHTA, CDR2 FQGNSA. In DNA form, the CDR3 reads TGTGCCAGCAGCTTAGTAGCGGGCATCTCCTACGAGCAGTACTTC. It specifies CASSLVAGISYEQYF.

The chain joins TRBV12-5 to TRBJ2-1; tentatively, D is TRBD1 (6 bases). The germline V and J ends were trimmed by 1 base and 5 bases, with 15 bases remaining between them. Germline loops: CDR1 LGHNT, CDR2 FRNRAP. This CDR3 has 16 amino acids. This CDR3 is CASGLAIGQKDNEQFF. The CDR3 nucleotides read TGTGCTAGTGGTTTGGCCATAGGACAGAAAGACAATGAGCAGTTCTTC.

The rearrangement uses TRBV27 and TRBJ1-1; D uncertain. CDR1 is MNHEY and CDR2 is SMNVEV in the germline V gene (reference sequence). This CDR3 has 13 residues. V shed 7 bases and J shed 0 bases, with 9 bases lying between them. CDR3 in amino acids: CASTTGLNTEAFF. The DNA for the CDR3 is TGTGCCAGCACAACCGGACTGAACACTGAAGCTTTCTTT.